Described below is a single T cell receptor (beta chain) sequence and its context. Its antigen is currently unknown. This entry comes from a study of cytomegalovirus exposure and HLA in healthy donors. Study at large: Most donors, about 77% of some 400 genotyped, fell in the Caucasian-associated ancestry cluster. Notes on the study in general: Sequencing depth roughly uniform across donors was assumed in presence/absence analyses. The study flagged around 150 TCR beta chains as cytomegalovirus-associated.

13 Jbeta primers and 60 Vbeta primers were used for the PCR. TCRdb keeps only in-frame clones here, not all; method: immunoSEQ multiplex PCR. Of around 140,000 clones in the sample, 72% were seen once. Material for sequencing was PBMCs. This clonotype originated in a man between 45 and 60 years old in good health and CMV-seropositive.

Here the CDR3 reads CASSRDRAEAFF. DNA of the CDR3: TGTGCCAGCTCAAGGGACAGGGCTGAAGCTTTCTTT. The gene calls are TRBV18 and TRBJ1-1, with TRBD1 matching 9 bases. This CDR3 is 12 amino acids long. J was trimmed by 6 bases and V by 5 bases; bases with no gene match: 1. CDR1 is KGHSH and CDR2 is LQKENI in the germline V gene.